This T cell receptor (beta chain) comes out of a study of T cell changes during pregnancy in multiple sclerosis. Measured with immunoSEQ multiplex PCR; TCRdb has only the in-frame clones, and not every one. The table lists about 46,000 clones, about 93% of them singletons, with around 3.9% in the top ten. Trimming shortened V by 4 bases and J by 2 bases, and 12 bases separated the two germline ends. Germline CDR1 and CDR2: MNHEY and SVGAGI. The length of the CDR3 is 14 residues. The table lists this clone with a count of one. The sequence was obtained from a female donor with multiple sclerosis, enrolled in a pregnancy study. Sequenced here: CD8+ T cells from peripheral blood mononuclear cells, sampled after pregnancy. The V gene is TRBV6-5, the J gene TRBJ2-7; D perhaps matches TRBD2 (6 bases). CDR3 coding DNA: TGTGCCAGCAGTTCCTTTGCGGGACCCTACGAGCAGTACTTC. The encoded protein is CASSSFAGPYEQYF.